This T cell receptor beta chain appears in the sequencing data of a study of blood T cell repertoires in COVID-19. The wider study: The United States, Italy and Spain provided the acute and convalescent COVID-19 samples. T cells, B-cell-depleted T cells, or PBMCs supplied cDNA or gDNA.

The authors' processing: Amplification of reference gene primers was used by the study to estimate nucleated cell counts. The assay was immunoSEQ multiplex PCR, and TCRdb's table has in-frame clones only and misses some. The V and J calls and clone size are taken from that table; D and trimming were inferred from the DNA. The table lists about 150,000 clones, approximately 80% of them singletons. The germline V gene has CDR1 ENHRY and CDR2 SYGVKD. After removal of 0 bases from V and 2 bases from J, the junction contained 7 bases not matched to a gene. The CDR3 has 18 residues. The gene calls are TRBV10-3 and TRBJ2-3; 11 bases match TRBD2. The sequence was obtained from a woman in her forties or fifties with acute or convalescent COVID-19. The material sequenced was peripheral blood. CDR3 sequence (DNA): TGTGCCATCAGTGAGTCTGGTCCGGGACTAGCGGCCACAGATACGCAGTATTTT. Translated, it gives CAISESGPGLAATDTQYF.